Below are 27 T cell receptor beta chains sequenced from a single sample in a study of shared clonotypes between healthy human individuals. The method was immunoSEQ multiplex PCR; TCRdb's version includes in-frame clones alone and lacks a portion of them. This sample has 450,000 to 550,000 clones, with 79% found just once. The specimen sequenced was PBMCs. The receptor source for this set is a woman in her thirties or forties in good health. Some clones in this sample may be carry-over from other donors' samples.

This clone was found a few times. This chain joins TRBV29-1 and TRBJ2-7; 8 nucleotides match TRBD1. CDR3 length: 13 amino acids. Germline CDR1 reads SQVTM; CDR2 reads ANQGSEA. V lost 5 bases, J lost 2 bases, and 5 bases stayed unmatched. The CDR3 coding sequence is TGCAGCGTTACGGACAGGGAAACCTACGAGCAGTACTTC. Protein: CSVTDRETYEQYF.

The gene calls are TRBV18 and TRBJ1-5; a weak D match, TRBD1 (6 bases). Between the trimmed V and J ends, which lost 6 bases and 5 bases, there was a span of 17 bases. The V gene's germline CDR1 is KGHSH and CDR2 LQKENI. The CDR3 runs 15 residues. In DNA, the CDR3 is TGTGCCAGCTCCCCGCAACAGGGAAGGGATCAGCCCCAGCATTTT. It yields the protein CASSPQQGRDQPQHF.

The chain carries TRBV5-8 and TRBJ2-1, with D tentatively TRBD2 (6 bases). This CDR3 region has 16 residues. Germline CDR1 and CDR2: SGHTS and YDEGEE. Trimming left V 1 base short and J 2 bases short, with 13 bases between. This CDR3 reads CASSLRLEGPYNEQFF. CDR3 in DNA: TGTGCCAGCAGCTTGAGACTAGAGGGTCCCTACAATGAGCAGTTCTTC.

This rearrangement joins TRBV11-1 to TRBJ2-1; maybe TRBD1 (6 bases). Germline-derived CDR1 and CDR2 are SGHAT and FQDESV (reference sequence). There are 16 residues in the CDR3. Trimming shortened V by 4 bases and J by 3 bases, and 16 bases separated the two germline ends. The CDR3 region is CASSYPTGTNYNEQFF. The CDR3 DNA reads TGTGCCAGCAGCTACCCAACCGGGACAAACTACAATGAGCAGTTCTTC.

This clone showed up just a few times. The gene calls are TRBV14 and TRBJ1-2; D possibly corresponds to TRBD1 (5 bases). With 4 bases removed from V and 4 bases from J, the gap between germline ends came to 10 bases. The CDR3 runs 13 residues. Germline V gives CDR1 SGHDN, CDR2 FVKESK. CDR3 protein: CASSPRESYGYTF. CDR3 DNA sequence: TGTGCCAGCAGCCCCAGGGAATCCTATGGCTACACCTTC.

The chain joins TRBV7-8 to TRBJ1-4; D gene uncertain. In germline, CDR1 is SGHVS, CDR2 FQNEAQ. The CDR3 extends over 12 amino acids. The CDR3 DNA is TGTCTACCCGGGTGCGGAGGTGAAAAACTGTTTTTT. It specifies CLPGCGGEKLFF.

This clone came up many times. The chain employs TRBV4-3 and TRBJ2-1, with a tentative D call TRBD1 (6 bases). The V end lost 4 bases, the J end lost 5 bases, and 12 bases lay between the germline ends. Germline CDR1 LGHNA, CDR2 YSLEER. The CDR3 runs to 14 residues. CDR3 DNA sequence: TGCGCCAGCAGCCTAGGATCAGGGGACAATGAGCAGTTCTTC. Its translation: CASSLGSGDNEQFF.

This rearrangement joins TRBV9 to TRBJ2-1; the match to TRBD2 covers 10 bases. Germline V gene lookup returns CDR1 SGDLS and CDR2 YYNGEE. The ends lost 1 base at V and 0 bases at J; junction bases unmatched: 7. This CDR3 has 18 amino acids. CDR3 loop: CASSVRAGGVSSYNEQFF. The DNA for the CDR3 is TGTGCCAGCAGCGTACGAGCGGGAGGGGTGAGCTCCTACAATGAGCAGTTCTTC.

The chain combines TRBV30 with TRBJ1-4; D gene uncertain. CDR1 and CDR2 (germline): GTSNPN, SVGIG (reference sequence). Trimming pared 4 bases from V and 7 bases from J, leaving 16 bases between. The CDR3 is 14 residues long. The CDR3 nucleotides are TGTGCCTGGAAGTTGGCATCCCGGGGTGAAAAACTGTTTTTT. It encodes CAWKLASRGEKLFF.

This clone was detected a few times. The chain links TRBV4-1 to TRBJ2-7; the match to TRBD1 covers 8 bases. This CDR3 contains 16 residues. V was clipped by 1 base and J by 0 bases; unmatched bases: 5. CDR1 is MGHRA, CDR2 YSYEKL, per germline. The CDR3 sequence is CASSQAGQAGSYEQYF. CDR3 DNA: TGCGCCAGCAGCCAAGCGGGACAGGCGGGCTCCTACGAGCAGTACTTC.

CDR3 coding DNA: TGTGCCAGTAGTATGACAGCCTTGTATCAGCCCCAGCATTTT. It codes for CASSMTALYQPQHF. This chain links TRBV19 with TRBJ1-5; a possible D gene is TRBD1 (5 bases). Germline V gives CDR1 LNHDA, CDR2 SQIVND (reference sequence). This CDR3 spans 14 amino acids. The V and J ends lost 3 bases and 5 bases respectively, with 11 bases between them.

In the case of this clone: Other DNA variants within this sample encode the same CDR3. J is TRBJ2-7 and V is TRBV29-1, with 7 bases matching TRBD1. The ends lost 4 bases at V and 2 bases at J; junction bases unmatched: 5. The CDR3 extends over 13 amino acids. Germline V lookup: CDR1 SQVTM, CDR2 ANQGSEA. CDR3 DNA: TGCAGCGTTGTGGCAGGGGGTCCCTACGAGCAGTACTTC. Its translation: CSVVAGGPYEQYF.

This chain joins TRBV15 and TRBJ1-2; TRBD1 is a possible D gene (5 bases). The V end lost 0 bases, the J end lost 4 bases, and 12 bases lay between the germline ends. This CDR3 has 15 residues. The germline gives CDR1 LNHNV, CDR2 YYDKDF (reference sequence). CDR3 sequence (DNA): TGTGCCACCAGCAGAGATAGATGGGACGTCTATGGCTACACCTTC. This codes for CATSRDRWDVYGYTF.

V is TRBV7-2 and J is TRBJ2-7; 8 bases map to TRBD1. The CDR3 is made up of 18 amino acids. Per the germline V gene, CDR1 is SGHTA and CDR2 is FQGNSA. Trimming at V came to 3 bases and at J to 5 bases, leaving 18 bases not matched to a gene. For the CDR3, the DNA is TGTGCCAGCAGCTTCATTGCAGGTCTACTCAACAGGGGGAACGAGCAGTACTTC. Protein sequence: CASSFIAGLLNRGNEQYF.

This chain uses TRBV7-3 with TRBJ2-2, with D possibly matching TRBD2 (6 bases). Trimming took off 3 bases at V and 4 bases at J, with 9 bases between the two ends. The length of the CDR3 is 14 residues. Germline CDR1 is SGHTA and CDR2 is FQGTGA. CDR3 coding DNA: TGTGCCAGCAGCTTCGGAGGGAGCACCGGGGAGCTGTTTTTT. Amino acid sequence: CASSFGGSTGELFF.

This chain uses TRBV18 with TRBJ2-1, with TRBD1 matching 11 bases. V lost 2 bases to trimming and J lost 3 bases; unmatched junction nucleotides: 3. This CDR3 contains 16 residues. Germline CDR1 and CDR2: KGHSH and LQKENI. For the CDR3, the DNA is TGTGCCAGCTCACCAGGGACAGGGGGATACTACAATGAGCAGTTCTTC. Protein: CASSPGTGGYYNEQFF.

This clone was observed a single time. The chain has TRBV6-5 and TRBJ2-6; D is ambiguous. The CDR3 consists of 15 residues. Trimming removed 6 bases from V and 0 bases from J, with 9 bases in between. CDR1 is MNHEY and CDR2 is SVGAGI in the germline V gene. The CDR3 DNA sequence: TGTGCCAGCAGCCTACTAAACTCTGGGGCCAACGTCCTGACTTTC. This sequence encodes CASSLLNSGANVLTF.

This clone was counted only a few times. The J gene is TRBJ1-1, the V gene TRBV7-2; maybe TRBD1 (5 bases). Germline V gene data show CDR1 as SGHTA and CDR2 as FQGNSA. CDR3 length: 15 amino acids. Between the trimmed V and J ends, which lost 5 bases and 5 bases, there was a span of 18 bases. CDR3 sequence: CASSPLARGATEAFF. The CDR3 nucleotides are TGTGCCAGCAGCCCCCTCGCTCGCGGGGCAACTGAAGCTTTCTTT.

The chain links TRBV7-2 to TRBJ1-3; possible D gene TRBD1, 5 bases. This CDR3 contains 15 residues. Germline CDR1 reads SGHTA; CDR2 reads FQGNSA. Trimming stripped 2 bases from V and 4 bases from J, with 12 bases between. CDR3 loop: CASSLLSGSGNTIYF. The DNA of the CDR3 is TGTGCCAGCAGCTTACTATCAGGGTCCGGAAACACCATATATTTT.

The chain joins TRBV6-1 to TRBJ2-4; TRBD2 might be the D (6 bases). The germline V and J ends were trimmed by 2 bases and 4 bases, with 12 bases remaining between them. Germline CDR1 MNHNS, CDR2 SASEGT. The CDR3 consists of 15 residues. The CDR3 nucleotides are TGTGCCAGCAGTGAAACCGGGACTCTAAAAAACATTCAGTACTTC. It specifies CASSETGTLKNIQYF.

The chain joins TRBV28 to TRBJ2-7; D gene uncertain. CDR3 size: 12 residues. Germline-derived CDR1 and CDR2 are MDHEN and SYDVKM. Trimming took off 8 bases at V and 2 bases at J, with 10 bases between the two ends. CDR3 loop: CASSVQPYEQYF. CDR3 bases: TGTGCCAGCTCGGTACAGCCCTACGAGCAGTACTTC.

There are a few counts of this clone. The CDR3 sequence is CSVGQRNTEAFF. The CDR3 bases are TGCAGCGTCGGACAGAGGAACACTGAAGCTTTCTTT. The rearrangement joins TRBV29-1 to TRBJ1-1, with D possibly being TRBD1 (6 bases). This CDR3 has 12 residues. The germline gives CDR1 SQVTM, CDR2 ANQGSEA. V lost 6 bases, J lost 1 base, and 9 bases lay in between. Complete variable domain (other parts from reference TRBV29-1 and TRBJ1-1): SAVISQKPSRDICQRGTSLTIQCQVDSQVTMMFWYRQQPGQSLTLIATANQGSEATYESGFVIDKFPISRPNLTFSTLTVSNMSPEDSSIYLCSVGQRNTEAFFGQGTRLTVV.

The chain couples TRBV21-1 to TRBJ2-4; the table's TRBD2 call for D was not verified on the DNA. TRBV21-1 is marked as a pseudogene. CDR3 length: 15 amino acids. Here the CDR3 DNA reads TGTGCCAGCAGCAAAGGTAGTCGCGAGCCGGGCATTCAGTACTTC. It encodes CASSKGSREPGIQYF.

This clone was counted a few times. The rearrangement uses TRBV7-9 and TRBJ1-6; D call uncertain. V was clipped by 1 base and J by 8 bases, with 6 bases between them. This CDR3 contains 13 residues. Germline assignment: CDR1 SEHNR and CDR2 FQNEAQ (reference sequence). Here the CDR3 reads CASSLGRDSPLHF. The CDR3 coding sequence is TGTGCCAGCAGCTTAGGGCGGGATTCACCCCTCCACTTT.

This chain connects TRBV6-5 to TRBJ2-1, with TRBD1 identical over 10 bases. The CDR3 runs to 15 residues. Per germline, CDR1 MNHEY and CDR2 SVGAGI. Germline trimming cut 6 bases from V and 9 bases from J; bases unmatched to any gene: 11. This CDR3 is CASRRTGGNLGEQFF. DNA of the CDR3: TGTGCCAGCAGACGGACAGGGGGTAATTTAGGTGAGCAGTTCTTC.

Ten or more counts support this clone. The V call is TRBV28, the J call TRBJ1-5; 7 bases are shared with TRBD1. CDR3 length equals 17 residues. V was pared by 5 bases and J by 1 base, with 11 bases of the junction left unmatched. Germline CDR1 is MDHEN and CDR2 is SYDVKM. The CDR3 sequence: CASSRTAYRGSNQPQHF. Here the CDR3 DNA reads TGTGCCAGCAGTCGGACTGCGTACAGGGGAAGCAATCAGCCCCAGCATTTT. The full variable domain, its missing parts supplied by reference TRBV28 and TRBJ1-5, is DVKVTQSSRYLVKRTGEKVFLECVQDMDHENMFWYRQDPGLGLRLIYFSYDVKMKEKGDIPEGYSVSREKKERFSLILESASTNQTSMYLCASSRTAYRGSNQPQHFGDGTRLSIL.

The chain is built from TRBV2 and TRBJ2-2; a possible D gene is TRBD1 (6 bases). The CDR3 is 12 amino acids. Trimming removed 5 bases at V and 6 bases at J, with 7 bases between. The V gene's germline CDR1 is SNHLY and CDR2 FYNNEI. CDR3 DNA: TGTGCCAGCAGTCCAGGGGCCGGGGAGCTGTTTTTT. Its protein product is CASSPGAGELFF.